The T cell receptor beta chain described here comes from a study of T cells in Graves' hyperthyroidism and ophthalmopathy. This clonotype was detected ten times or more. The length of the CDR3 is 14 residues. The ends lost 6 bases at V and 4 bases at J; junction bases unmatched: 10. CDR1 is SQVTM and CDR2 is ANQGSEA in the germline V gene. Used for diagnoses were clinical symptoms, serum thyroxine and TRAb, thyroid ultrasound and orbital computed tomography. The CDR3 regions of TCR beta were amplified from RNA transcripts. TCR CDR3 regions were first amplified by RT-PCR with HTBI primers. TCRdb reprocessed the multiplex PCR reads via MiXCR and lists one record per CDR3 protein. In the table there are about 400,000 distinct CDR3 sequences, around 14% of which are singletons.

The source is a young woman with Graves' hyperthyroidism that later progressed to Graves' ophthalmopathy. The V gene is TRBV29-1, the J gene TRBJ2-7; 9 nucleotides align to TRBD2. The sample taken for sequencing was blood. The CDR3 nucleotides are TGCAGCGTCGTGCGGGAGGGCCTTAAGTACGAGCAGTACTTC. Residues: CSVVREGLKYEQYF.